Included here is one TCR beta chain sequence, with context. These data come from a study of blood T cell repertoires in COVID-19. Study-level information: Spain, Italy and the United States supplied samples that represented acute and convalescent COVID-19. T cells, B-cell-depleted T cells, or PBMCs supplied cDNA or gDNA.

The germline CDR1 and CDR2 sequences are DFQATT and SNEGSKA (reference sequence). This CDR3 is built from 11 residues. Trimming removed 5 bases from V and 10 bases from J, with 14 bases in between. Original processing notes: Reference gene primer amplification gave estimated nucleated cell counts. TCRdb's table, derived via immunoSEQ multiplex PCR, lists solely in-frame clones and lacks some. The V and J calls and clone size are taken from that table; D and trimming were inferred from the DNA. In the table there are approximately 180,000 clones, roughly 88% of which are singletons. The rearrangement joins TRBV20-1 to TRBJ1-1; a possible D gene is TRBD1 (6 bases). Sequenced: peripheral blood. This TCR derives from a human donor with active or convalescent COVID-19. The donor label of this sample is uncertain. Here the CDR3 reads CSAAEGGRAFF. CDR3 coding DNA: TGCAGTGCTGCAGAAGGGGGTAGAGCTTTCTTT.